This T cell receptor (beta chain) was captured in a study of T cell repertoires in cytomegalovirus infection. In the study overall: Matching HLA type and CMV infection were both indicated by public TCR beta signatures.

MiXCR was run by TCRdb on the reads, yielding one entry per CDR3 protein. The table has some 680,000 distinct CDR3 sequences, 35% to 40% seen once. The V segment lost 7 bases and the J segment 0 bases; nucleotides outside the gene matches: 4. The CDR3 runs 15 residues. Germline V CDR1 and CDR2: LNHDA, SQIVND (reference sequence). Overall study findings and caveats: Accumulated public TCR beta family frequency recognized individuals carrying CMV together with the relevant HLA. The ex vivo response was dominated by HLA-C-restricted CMV-specific TCR beta clonotypes.

Comments on this clonotype: Its antigen is not known.

Sequenced material: PBMCs. The genes are TRBV19 and TRBJ2-2, with 8 bases fitting TRBD2. The clonotype comes from a human donor in good health (CMV status not recorded). Some clones in this sample may be carry-over from other donors' samples. DNA for the CDR3: TGTGCCAGTAACCCGGGACTAGCGAACACCGGGGAGCTGTTTTTT. It is translated as CASNPGLANTGELFF.